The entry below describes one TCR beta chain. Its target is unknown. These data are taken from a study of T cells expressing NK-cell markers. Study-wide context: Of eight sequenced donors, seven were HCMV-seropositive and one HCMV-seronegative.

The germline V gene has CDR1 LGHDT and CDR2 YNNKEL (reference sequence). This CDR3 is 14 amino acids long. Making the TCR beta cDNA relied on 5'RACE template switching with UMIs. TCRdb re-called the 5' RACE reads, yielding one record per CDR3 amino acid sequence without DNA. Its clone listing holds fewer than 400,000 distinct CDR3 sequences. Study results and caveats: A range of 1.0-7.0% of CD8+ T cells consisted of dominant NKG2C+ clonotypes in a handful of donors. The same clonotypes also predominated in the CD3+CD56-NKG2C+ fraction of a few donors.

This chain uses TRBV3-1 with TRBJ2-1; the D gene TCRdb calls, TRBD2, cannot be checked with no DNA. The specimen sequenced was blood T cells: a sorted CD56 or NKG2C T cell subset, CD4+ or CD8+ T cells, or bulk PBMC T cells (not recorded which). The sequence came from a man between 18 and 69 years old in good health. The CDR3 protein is CASSQALTSGGAFF.